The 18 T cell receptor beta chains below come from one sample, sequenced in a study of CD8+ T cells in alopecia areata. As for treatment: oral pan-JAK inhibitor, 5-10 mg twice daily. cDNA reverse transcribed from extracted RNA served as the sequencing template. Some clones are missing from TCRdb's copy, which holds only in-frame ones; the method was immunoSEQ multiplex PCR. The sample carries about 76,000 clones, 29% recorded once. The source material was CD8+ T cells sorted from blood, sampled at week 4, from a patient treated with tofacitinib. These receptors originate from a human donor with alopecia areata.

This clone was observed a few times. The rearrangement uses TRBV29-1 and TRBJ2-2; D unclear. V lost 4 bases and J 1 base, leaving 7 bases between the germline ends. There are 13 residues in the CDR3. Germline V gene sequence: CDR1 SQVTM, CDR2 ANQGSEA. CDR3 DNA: TGCAGCGTTGTGGCAGGGAACACCGGGGAGCTGTTTTTT. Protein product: CSVVAGNTGELFF.

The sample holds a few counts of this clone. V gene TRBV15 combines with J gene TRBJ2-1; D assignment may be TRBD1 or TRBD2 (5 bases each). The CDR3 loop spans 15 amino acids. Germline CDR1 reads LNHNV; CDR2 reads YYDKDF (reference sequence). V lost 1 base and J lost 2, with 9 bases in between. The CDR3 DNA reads TGTGCCACCAGCAGAGTTGAGGGGCCCTACAATGAGCAGTTCTTC. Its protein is CATSRVEGPYNEQFF.

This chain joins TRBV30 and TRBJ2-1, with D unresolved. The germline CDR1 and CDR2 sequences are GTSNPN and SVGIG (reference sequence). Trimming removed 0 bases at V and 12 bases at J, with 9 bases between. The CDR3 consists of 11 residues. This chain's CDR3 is CAWSVPDRQFF. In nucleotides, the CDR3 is TGTGCCTGGAGTGTGCCTGATCGGCAGTTCTTC. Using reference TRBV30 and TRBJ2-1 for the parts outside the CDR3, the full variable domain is SQTIHQWPATLVQPVGSPLSLECTVEGTSNPNLYWYRQAAGRGLQLLFYSVGIGQISSEVPQNLSASRPQDRQFILSSKKLLLSDSGFYLCAWSVPDRQFFGPGTRLTVL.

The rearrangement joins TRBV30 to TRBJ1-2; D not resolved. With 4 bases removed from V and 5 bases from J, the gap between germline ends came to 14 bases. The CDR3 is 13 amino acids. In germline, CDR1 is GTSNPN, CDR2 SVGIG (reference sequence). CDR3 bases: TGTGCCTGGACGTCGTACCCAACTTATGGCTACACCTTC. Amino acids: CAWTSYPTYGYTF.

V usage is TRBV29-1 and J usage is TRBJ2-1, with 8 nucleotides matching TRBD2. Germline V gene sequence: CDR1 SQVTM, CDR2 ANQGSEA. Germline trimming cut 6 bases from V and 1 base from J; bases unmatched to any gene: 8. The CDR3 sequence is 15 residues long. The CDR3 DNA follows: TGCAGCGTACCCCTTAGCGGGGTATCCTACAATGAGCAGTTCTTC. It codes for CSVPLSGVSYNEQFF.

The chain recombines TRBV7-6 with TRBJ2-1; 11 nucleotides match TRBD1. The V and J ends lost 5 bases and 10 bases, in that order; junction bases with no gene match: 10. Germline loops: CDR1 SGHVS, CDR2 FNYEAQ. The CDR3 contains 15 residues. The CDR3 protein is CASSLGQGAPPEQFF. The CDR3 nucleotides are TGTGCCAGCAGCCTAGGACAGGGGGCCCCCCCCGAGCAGTTCTTC.

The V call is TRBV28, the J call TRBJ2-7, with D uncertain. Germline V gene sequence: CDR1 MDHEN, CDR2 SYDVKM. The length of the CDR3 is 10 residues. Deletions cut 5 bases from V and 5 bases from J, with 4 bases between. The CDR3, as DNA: TGTGCCAGCAGTAGAGACGAGCAGTACTTC. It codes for CASSRDEQYF.

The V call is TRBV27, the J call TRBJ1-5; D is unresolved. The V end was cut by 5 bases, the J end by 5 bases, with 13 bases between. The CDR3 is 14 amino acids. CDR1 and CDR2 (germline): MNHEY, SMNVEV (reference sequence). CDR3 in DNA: TGTGCCAGCAGTAACCGGGGAGCCCATCAGCCCCAGCATTTT. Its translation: CASSNRGAHQPQHF.

CDR3 protein: CATSRVGQGGEQYF. In nucleotides, the CDR3 is TGTGCCACCAGCAGAGTTGGACAGGGCGGGGAGCAGTACTTC. The V call is TRBV15, the J call TRBJ2-7; 8 nucleotides agree with TRBD1. This CDR3 contains 14 residues. CDR1 LNHNV and CDR2 YYDKDF come from the germline V gene (reference sequence). Losses at the gene ends were 1 base for V and 7 bases for J; bases not matched to a gene: 6.

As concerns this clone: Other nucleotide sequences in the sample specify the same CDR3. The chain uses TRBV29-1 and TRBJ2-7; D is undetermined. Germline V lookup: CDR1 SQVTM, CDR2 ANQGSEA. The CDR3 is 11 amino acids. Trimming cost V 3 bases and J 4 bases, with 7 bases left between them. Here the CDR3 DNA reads TGCAGCGTTGAGATGGGTTACGAGCAGTACTTC. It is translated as CSVEMGYEQYF.

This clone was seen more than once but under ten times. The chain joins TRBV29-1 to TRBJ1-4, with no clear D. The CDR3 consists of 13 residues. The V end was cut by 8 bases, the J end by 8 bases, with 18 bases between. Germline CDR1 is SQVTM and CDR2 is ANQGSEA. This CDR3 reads CSSLSIGEEKLFF. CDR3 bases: TGCAGCTCGTTGAGTATCGGGGAAGAAAAACTGTTTTTT.

The chain's CDR3 is CASRAGNIQYF. The CDR3 DNA follows: TGCGCCAGCAGGGCGGGTAACATTCAGTACTTC. The rearrangement joins TRBV4-1 to TRBJ2-4, with TRBD2 as a possible D gene (5 bases). The germline V gene encodes CDR1 MGHRA and CDR2 YSYEKL. The length of the CDR3 is 11 residues. Trimming left V 6 bases short and J 7 bases short, with 7 bases between.

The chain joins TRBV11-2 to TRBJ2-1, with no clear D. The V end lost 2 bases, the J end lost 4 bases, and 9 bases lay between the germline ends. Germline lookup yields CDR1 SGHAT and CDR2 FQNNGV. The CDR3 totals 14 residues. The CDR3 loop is CASSLSSVYNEQFF. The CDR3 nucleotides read TGTGCCAGCAGCTTATCATCGGTTTACAATGAGCAGTTCTTC.

CDR3 protein: CAWSVGGTDTQYF. For the CDR3, the DNA is TGTGCCTGGAGTGTAGGGGGGACAGATACGCAGTATTTT. The gene calls are TRBV30 and TRBJ2-3; TRBD1 or TRBD2 may be the D gene (6 bases each). The ends were cut back, 0 bases at V and 3 bases at J, with 7 bases in the middle. Germline loops: CDR1 GTSNPN, CDR2 SVGIG (reference sequence). This CDR3 has 13 amino acids.

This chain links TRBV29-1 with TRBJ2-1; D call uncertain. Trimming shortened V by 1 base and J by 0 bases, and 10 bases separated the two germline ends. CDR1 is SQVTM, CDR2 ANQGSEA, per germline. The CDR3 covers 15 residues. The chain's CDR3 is CSVEVYRSSYNEQFF. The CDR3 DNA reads TGCAGCGTTGAAGTGTACAGAAGCTCCTACAATGAGCAGTTCTTC.

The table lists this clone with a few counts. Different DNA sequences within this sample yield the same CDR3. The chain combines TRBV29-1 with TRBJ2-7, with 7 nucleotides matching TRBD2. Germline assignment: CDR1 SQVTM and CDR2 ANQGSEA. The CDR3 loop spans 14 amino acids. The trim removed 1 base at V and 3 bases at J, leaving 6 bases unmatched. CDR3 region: CSVEVGGRGYEQYF. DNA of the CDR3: TGCAGCGTTGAAGTGGGAGGGAGGGGCTACGAGCAGTACTTC.

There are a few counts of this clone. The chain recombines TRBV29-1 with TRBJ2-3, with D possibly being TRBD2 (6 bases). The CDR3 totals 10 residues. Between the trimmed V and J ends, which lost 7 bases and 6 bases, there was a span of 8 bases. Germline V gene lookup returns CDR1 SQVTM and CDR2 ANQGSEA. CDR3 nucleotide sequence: TGCAGCGGGGACTTCGATACGCAGTATTTT. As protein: CSGDFDTQYF.

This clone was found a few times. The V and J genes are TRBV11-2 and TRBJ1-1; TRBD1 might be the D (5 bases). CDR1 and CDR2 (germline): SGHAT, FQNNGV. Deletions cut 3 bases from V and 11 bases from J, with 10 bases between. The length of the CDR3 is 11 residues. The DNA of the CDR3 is TGTGCCAGCAGCTTGGGGGTCCCCGCTTTCTTT. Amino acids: CASSLGVPAFF. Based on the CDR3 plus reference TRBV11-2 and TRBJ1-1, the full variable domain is EAGVAQSPRYKIIEKRQSVAFWCNPISGHATLYWYQQILGQGPKLLIQFQNNGVVDDSQLPKDRFSAERLKGVDSTLKIQPAKLEDSAVYLCASSLGVPAFFGQGTRLTVV.